This T cell receptor (beta chain) was obtained from a study of T cell changes during pregnancy in multiple sclerosis. This CDR3 comprises 13 residues. The J segment lost 1 base and the V segment lost 7 bases, leaving 2 bases of the junction unmatched. Germline assignment: CDR1 MNHEY and CDR2 SMNVEV (reference sequence). Repertoires were generated with immunoSEQ multiplex PCR, while TCRdb's copy carries only in-frame clones and drops some. This table holds about 59,000 clones, approximately 94% found once. J is TRBJ1-1 and V is TRBV27, with TRBD1 matching 8 bases. The sequence was obtained from a female donor with multiple sclerosis, enrolled in a pregnancy study. Specimen: CD8+ T cells from peripheral blood mononuclear cells, collected after pregnancy. The CDR3 nucleotides read TGTGCCAGCACCGGACAGGGGAACACTGAAGCTTTCTTT. Translated, it gives CASTGQGNTEAFF.